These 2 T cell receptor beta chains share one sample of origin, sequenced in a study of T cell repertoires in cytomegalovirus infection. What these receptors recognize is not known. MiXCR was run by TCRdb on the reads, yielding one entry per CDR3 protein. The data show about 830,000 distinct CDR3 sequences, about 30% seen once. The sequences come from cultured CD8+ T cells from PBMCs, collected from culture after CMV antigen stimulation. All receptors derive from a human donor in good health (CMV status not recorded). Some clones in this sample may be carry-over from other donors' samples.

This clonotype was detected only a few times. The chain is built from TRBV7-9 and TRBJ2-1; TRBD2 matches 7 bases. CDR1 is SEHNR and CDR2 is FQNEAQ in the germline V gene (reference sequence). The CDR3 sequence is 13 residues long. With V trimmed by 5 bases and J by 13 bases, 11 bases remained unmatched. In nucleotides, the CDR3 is TGTGCCAGCAGCCCCCCGGCGGGGAGGGGTCAGTTCTTC. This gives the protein CASSPPAGRGQFF.

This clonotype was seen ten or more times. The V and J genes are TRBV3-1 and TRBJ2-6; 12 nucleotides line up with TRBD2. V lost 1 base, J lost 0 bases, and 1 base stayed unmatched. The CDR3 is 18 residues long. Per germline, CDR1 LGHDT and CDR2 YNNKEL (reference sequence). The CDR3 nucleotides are TGTGCCAGCAGCCAAGGACTAGCGGGGGACTCTGGGGCCAACGTCCTGACTTTC. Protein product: CASSQGLAGDSGANVLTF. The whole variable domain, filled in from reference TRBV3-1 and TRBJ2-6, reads DTAVSQTPKYLVTQMGNDKSIKCEQNLGHDTMYWYKQDSKKFLKIMFSYNNKELIINETVPNRFSPKSPDKAHLNLHINSLELGDSAVYFCASSQGLAGDSGANVLTFGAGSRLTVL.